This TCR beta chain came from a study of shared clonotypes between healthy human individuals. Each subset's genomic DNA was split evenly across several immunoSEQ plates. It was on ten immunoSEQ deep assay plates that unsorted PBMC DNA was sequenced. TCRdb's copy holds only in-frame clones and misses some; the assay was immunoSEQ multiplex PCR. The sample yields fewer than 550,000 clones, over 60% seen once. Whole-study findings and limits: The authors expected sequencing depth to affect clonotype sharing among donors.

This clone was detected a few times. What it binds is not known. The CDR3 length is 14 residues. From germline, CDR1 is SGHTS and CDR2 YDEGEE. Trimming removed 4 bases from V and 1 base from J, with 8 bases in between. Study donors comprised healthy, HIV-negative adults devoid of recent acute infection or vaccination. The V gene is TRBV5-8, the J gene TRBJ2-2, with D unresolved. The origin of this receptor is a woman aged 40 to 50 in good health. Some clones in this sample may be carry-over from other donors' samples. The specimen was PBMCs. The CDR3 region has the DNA TGTGCCAGCAGCGAAACAAGGAACACCGGGGAGCTGTTTTTT. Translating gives CASSETRNTGELFF.